Sequencing of this T cell receptor (beta chain) was carried out in a study of OX40 agonist ivuxolimab in advanced cancers. The repertoire was sequenced with immunoSEQ multiplex PCR; TCRdb's copy has only in-frame clones and lacks some. Here the sample spans some 48,000 clones, roughly 79% being singletons. Per germline, CDR1 MNHNS and CDR2 SASEGT. The CDR3 sequence is 14 residues long. J gave up 4 bases and V 7 bases, and 9 bases lay outside the gene matches. The receptor was derived from an adult with an advanced solid tumor such as melanoma, head and neck, liver or kidney cancer. The rearrangement joins TRBV6-1 to TRBJ1-1, with 7 bases matching TRBD1. The starting material was CD4+ or CD8+ T cells sorted from blood, obtained in a trial of the OX40 agonist ivuxolimab. CDR3 DNA: TGTGCCAGCACCCCCACAGGGGCTAGCACTGAAGCTTTCTTT. This sequence encodes CASTPTGASTEAFF.